The 10 T cell receptor beta chains listed next were all sequenced from one sample in a study of prognosis after radiotherapy for stage I lung cancer. From genomic DNA, TCR beta CDR3 was amplified by two-round multiplex PCR. Every TRBV and TRBJ gene had its own specific primer in first-round PCR. Via MiXCR, TCRdb re-called the multiplex PCR reads, giving one row per CDR3 protein. The sample includes under 30,000 distinct CDR3 sequences, around 30% of them seen just once. Here the sequenced sample was PBMCs, taken before or after stereotactic body radiation therapy (not recorded which). The receptors shown here come from a donor over 45 with non-small cell lung cancer.

This clonotype came up many times. The chain combines TRBV16 with TRBJ1-2; D is possibly TRBD1 (6 bases). Deletions cut 1 base from V and 7 bases from J, with 16 bases between. The CDR3 is 15 residues long. Germline V lookup: CDR1 KGHSY, CDR2 FQNENV. In DNA form, the CDR3 reads TGTGCCAGCAGCCAATTAATCCGGGACACTAGTGGCTACACCTTC. Translated, it gives CASSQLIRDTSGYTF.

There are many counts of this clonotype. V gene TRBV7-8 combines with J gene TRBJ2-7; D possibly corresponds to TRBD2 (7 bases). The CDR3 spans 15 residues. The V gene lost 2 bases and the J gene lost 5 bases, with 16 bases spanning the gap. Germline lookup yields CDR1 SGHVS and CDR2 FQNEAQ. The CDR3 nucleotides read TGTGCCAGCAGCTTAAGAGGGGGGGGGCTACACGAGCAGTACTTC. Its translation is CASSLRGGGLHEQYF.

The V gene is TRBV9, the J gene TRBJ2-1, with TRBD2 identical over 8 bases. Germline loops: CDR1 SGDLS, CDR2 YYNGEE. J was trimmed by 10 bases and V by 3 bases; bases with no gene match: 9. This CDR3 has 14 residues. CDR3 sequence: CASSATSGTPEQFF. Here the CDR3 DNA reads TGTGCCAGCAGCGCCACTAGCGGAACGCCCGAGCAGTTCTTC.

The chain employs TRBV7-2 and TRBJ2-1; TRBD2 might be the D (6 bases). Trimming took off 5 bases at V and 6 bases at J, with 17 bases between the two ends. Germline lookup yields CDR1 SGHTA and CDR2 FQGNSA. This CDR3 contains 15 residues. The CDR3: CASSGGGERVNEQFF. The DNA of the CDR3 is TGTGCCAGCAGCGGAGGCGGGGAGCGGGTCAATGAGCAGTTCTTC.

The chain links TRBV20-1 to TRBJ2-1; a weak D match, TRBD1 (6 bases). This CDR3 region has 14 residues. Germline V lookup: CDR1 DFQATT, CDR2 SNEGSKA (reference sequence). Between the trimmed V and J ends, which lost 6 bases and 3 bases, there was a span of 15 bases. The DNA of the CDR3 is TGCAGTGCCCTCCCGCAGGGGAACTACAATGAGCAGTTCTTC. Amino acid sequence: CSALPQGNYNEQFF.

This clonotype was found many times. V usage is TRBV20-1 and J usage is TRBJ2-6; D is uncertain. Germline V gene sequence: CDR1 DFQATT, CDR2 SNEGSKA (reference sequence). The CDR3 spans 15 residues. Trimming took 2 bases from V and 0 from J, leaving 8 bases between them. The CDR3 sequence: CSARQPNSGANVLTF. The DNA for the CDR3 is TGCAGTGCTAGACAGCCCAACTCTGGGGCCAACGTCCTGACTTTC.

The chain links TRBV24-1 to TRBJ2-1, with D unclear. The CDR3 runs 12 residues. The germline V gene has CDR1 KGHDR and CDR2 SFDVKD. Trimming left V 5 bases short and J 5 bases short, with 6 bases between. This CDR3 reads CATSVGDNEQFF. CDR3 sequence (DNA): TGTGCCACCAGTGTTGGGGACAATGAGCAGTTCTTC.

V is TRBV30 and J is TRBJ1-1; no firm D call. Between the trimmed V and J ends, which lost 0 bases and 2 bases, there was a span of 7 bases. Germline CDR1 reads GTSNPN; CDR2 reads SVGIG (reference sequence). This CDR3 has 13 amino acids. The CDR3 is CAWSVTFNTEAFF. The CDR3, as DNA: TGTGCCTGGAGTGTGACATTTAACACTGAAGCTTTCTTT.

This clonotype came up many times. The CDR3 region is CASGLEGQGLGYTF. The CDR3 bases are TGTGCTAGTGGTTTGGAGGGACAGGGCCTTGGCTACACCTTC. The chain is built from TRBV12-5 and TRBJ1-2; 9 nucleotides match TRBD1. Germline V gene lookup returns CDR1 LGHNT and CDR2 FRNRAP. V trimming: 1 base; J trimming: 7 bases; junction bases outside the gene matches: 4. The length of the CDR3 is 14 residues.

This clonotype was seen ten or more times. This rearrangement joins TRBV2 to TRBJ1-5; D might be TRBD1 (6 bases). With 6 bases removed from V and 2 bases from J, the gap between germline ends came to 17 bases. Germline assignment: CDR1 SNHLY and CDR2 FYNNEI. CDR3 size: 16 residues. CDR3 region: CASRRTGRLGNQPQHF. DNA for the CDR3: TGTGCCAGCAGGAGAACAGGGAGGTTAGGCAATCAGCCCCAGCATTTT.